Following are 26 T cell receptor beta chains from one sample sequenced in a study of T cell repertoires in cytomegalovirus infection. TCRdb re-called the reads through MiXCR, storing one row per CDR3 protein. The data hold fewer than 700,000 distinct CDR3 sequences, with more than 20% observed a single time. The specimen sequenced was CD8+ T cells from PBMCs. Every receptor here comes from a human donor in good health (CMV status not recorded). Some clones in this sample may be carry-over from other donors' samples.

Ten or more counts support this clonotype. The V gene is TRBV5-5, the J gene TRBJ2-2; D might be TRBD2 (6 bases). Trimming removed 3 bases at V and 9 bases at J, with 12 bases between. The CDR3 spans 13 residues. Per germline, CDR1 SGHKS and CDR2 YYEKEE (reference sequence). The CDR3 DNA sequence: TGTGCCAGCAGCTGGAAGGAGGGTCGGGAGCTGTTTTTT. The encoded protein is CASSWKEGRELFF.

With respect to this clonotype: A much bigger clone sits one base away, suggesting this may be a read error. The chain has TRBV6-6 and TRBJ2-1; D remains unclear. This CDR3 is 16 amino acids long. Germline lookup yields CDR1 MNHNY and CDR2 SVGAGI (reference sequence). Trimming removed 0 bases at V and 5 bases at J, with 14 bases between. In DNA, the CDR3 is TGTGCCAGCAGTTACTCGCCAGAGTCCCCTGACAATGAGCAGTTCTTC. It encodes CASSYSPESPDNEQFF.

The chain has TRBV19 and TRBJ1-1, with a possible D match to TRBD1 (6 bases). The CDR3 is made up of 15 amino acids. The germline V gene has CDR1 LNHDA and CDR2 SQIVND (reference sequence). The V end lost 4 bases, the J end lost 3 bases, and 15 bases lay between the germline ends. This CDR3 is CASSTDGGLDTEAFF. The CDR3 DNA reads TGTGCCAGTAGTACCGATGGGGGGCTGGACACTGAAGCTTTCTTT.

This chain links TRBV19 with TRBJ2-4; no reliable D call. This CDR3 comprises 15 residues. The V end was cut by 4 bases, the J end by 0 bases, with 10 bases between. Germline CDR1 and CDR2: LNHDA and SQIVND (reference sequence). The CDR3 loop reads CASSRSVLAKNIQYF. The CDR3 DNA follows: TGTGCCAGTAGTAGGAGCGTTCTAGCCAAAAACATTCAGTACTTC.

The chain employs TRBV28 and TRBJ2-3; D is unresolved. V shed 9 bases and J shed 0 bases, with 13 bases lying between them. This CDR3 has 14 amino acids. The germline V gene encodes CDR1 MDHEN and CDR2 SYDVKM. In DNA form, the CDR3 reads TGTGCCAGTATCGACGGACCTAGCACAGATACGCAGTATTTT. This sequence encodes CASIDGPSTDTQYF.

With respect to this clonotype: Sequence at one end of the junction differs from germline and may be a read error. The V call is TRBV28, the J call TRBJ1-5; D is unresolved. CDR3 length equals 14 residues. CDR1 is MDHEN, CDR2 SYDVKM, per germline. This chain's CDR3 is CASSLRNSNQSQHF. The CDR3 nucleotides are TGTGCCAGCAGTTTAAGGAATAGCAATCAGTCCCAGCATTTT.

This clonotype was observed at least ten times. The chain recombines TRBV6-1 with TRBJ1-1; D is perhaps TRBD1 (5 bases). V was clipped by 4 bases and J by 1 base, with 13 bases between them. This CDR3 has 15 residues. Per the germline V gene, CDR1 is MNHNS and CDR2 is SASEGT. This CDR3 is CASSGYRTPNTEAFF. CDR3 in DNA: TGTGCCAGCAGTGGATATCGGACACCGAACACTGAAGCTTTCTTT.

This clonotype was counted at least ten times. The V and J genes are TRBV7-6 and TRBJ1-1, with D perhaps matching TRBD1 (6 bases). Trimming pared 0 bases from V and 4 bases from J, leaving 15 bases between. There are 16 residues in the CDR3. Per germline, CDR1 SGHVS and CDR2 FNYEAQ. In DNA, the CDR3 is TGTGCCAGCAGCTTAGCGCTTCAGGGGTCGATCACTGAAGCTTTCTTT. Its protein product is CASSLALQGSITEAFF.

For the CDR3, the DNA is TGTGCCAGCAGTGACCGGGCCCAACACGGAGCTGATACGCAGTATTTT. It specifies CASSDRAQHGADTQYF. The chain couples TRBV28 to TRBJ2-3; no clear D. CDR1 MDHEN and CDR2 SYDVKM come from the germline V gene. V was clipped by 5 bases and J by 6 bases, with 21 bases between them. The CDR3 length is 16 residues.

The chain has TRBV6-2 or TRBV6-3 and TRBJ2-7; D call uncertain. The V and J ends lost 7 bases and 5 bases respectively, with 9 bases between them. The CDR3 consists of 11 residues. CDR1 and CDR2 from the germline V gene are MNHEY and SVGEGT. CDR3 sequence (DNA): TGTGCCAGCAACCCCCCGGACGAGCAGTACGTC. Protein sequence: CASNPPDEQYV.

This clonotype was seen only a few times. This sequence joins TRBV12-3 or TRBV12-4 and TRBJ2-5; 7 bases agree with TRBD2. J gave up 1 base and V 3 bases, and 5 bases lay outside the gene matches. There are 15 residues in the CDR3. CDR3 DNA sequence: TGTGCCAGCAGTTTGGGGGGGACTCTCCAAGAGACCCAGTACTTC. Residues: CASSLGGTLQETQYF.

In its sample, this clonotype was seen many times. The chain employs TRBV7-9 and TRBJ2-2; D is uncertain. The V end was cut by 2 bases, the J end by 0 bases, with 16 bases between. The germline gives CDR1 SEHNR, CDR2 FQNEAQ (reference sequence). The CDR3 consists of 18 residues. Here the CDR3 DNA reads TGTGCCAGCAGCTTAAAAATCAGGATTCCCTCGAACACCGGGGAGCTGTTTTTT. This codes for CASSLKIRIPSNTGELFF.

This clonotype has at least ten counts. The chain couples TRBV6-1 to TRBJ1-1; D is possibly TRBD1 (5 bases). Looked up from germline, CDR1 is MNHNS and CDR2 is SASEGT. V gave up 6 bases and J gave up 4 bases, with 6 bases separating them. The CDR3 covers 11 residues. The CDR3 is CASRTGTEAFF. The CDR3, as DNA: TGTGCCAGCAGAACAGGCACTGAAGCTTTCTTT.

This clonotype has only a few counts. The V and J genes are TRBV4-3 and TRBJ1-1, with 8 bases aligning to TRBD1. The CDR3 has 16 residues. V lost 8 bases to trimming and J lost 6 bases; unmatched junction nucleotides: 17. Per germline, CDR1 LGHNA and CDR2 YSLEER. CDR3 protein: CASGTGTGDFFSEAFF. The CDR3 nucleotides are TGCGCCAGCGGGACCGGGACAGGTGATTTTTTTTCTGAAGCTTTCTTT.

Ten or more counts support this clonotype. The chain uses TRBV28 and TRBJ2-7; no clear D. Trimming cost V 4 bases and J 0 bases, with 7 bases left between them. Germline CDR1 and CDR2: MDHEN and SYDVKM. CDR3 size: 13 residues. Written as DNA, the CDR3 is TGTGCCAGCAGTTACCGGAGCTCCTACGAGCAGTACGTC. It yields the protein CASSYRSSYEQYV.

This clonotype was detected many times. The V and J genes are TRBV7-2 and TRBJ1-4; possible D gene TRBD1, 5 bases. Per the germline V gene, CDR1 is SGHTA and CDR2 is FQGNSA. Trimming removed 1 base from V and 6 bases from J, with 9 bases in between. This CDR3 comprises 14 residues. The CDR3 here is CASSLVTGHEKLFF. The CDR3 DNA reads TGTGCCAGCAGCTTAGTGACGGGGCATGAAAAACTGTTTTTT. The whole variable domain, remainder taken from reference TRBV7-2 and TRBJ1-4, is GAGVSQSPSNKVTEKGKDVELRCDPISGHTALYWYRQSLGQGLEFLIYFQGNSAPDKSGLPSDRFSAERTGGSVSTLTIQRTQQEDSAVYLCASSLVTGHEKLFFGSGTQLSVL.

This clonotype was counted ten times or more. V gene TRBV10-3 combines with J gene TRBJ2-2; D gene unclear. Germline V gives CDR1 ENHRY, CDR2 SYGVKD. V lost 6 bases and J lost 1, with 6 bases in between. The CDR3 runs to 13 residues. The CDR3 nucleotides are TGTGCCATCAGGTACTTGAACACCGGGGAGCTGTTTTTT. Amino acid sequence: CAIRYLNTGELFF.

As for this clonotype: A much bigger clone sits one base away, suggesting this may be a read error. V usage is TRBV12-3 or TRBV12-4 and J usage is TRBJ2-1, with 7 bases matching TRBD2. The CDR3 totals 13 residues. CDR3 loop: CASRFSSGNEQFF. As DNA, the CDR3 is TGTGCCAGCCGTTTCTCTAGCGGAAATGAGCAGTTCTTC.

As DNA, the CDR3 is TGCAGTGCTAAGGGCTTTAAGGGAGAGGTCTACAATGAGCAGTTCTTC. Protein product: CSAKGFKGEVYNEQFF. The chain carries TRBV20-1 and TRBJ2-1; D perhaps matches TRBD2 (5 bases). The CDR3 covers 16 residues. Trimming removed 4 bases from V and 3 bases from J, with 19 bases in between. Germline assignment: CDR1 DFQATT and CDR2 SNEGSKA (reference sequence).

This rearrangement joins TRBV6-6 to TRBJ2-3, with TRBD2 identical over 7 bases. The CDR3 runs 17 residues. V gave up 2 bases and J gave up 5 bases; unmatched junction bases: 13. Germline lookup yields CDR1 MNHNY and CDR2 SVGAGI (reference sequence). The CDR3 DNA reads as TGTGCCAGCAGTTACGTCCGGCTAGCGGAGCGACAAGATACGCAGTATTTT. This encodes CASSYVRLAERQDTQYF.

The V gene is TRBV12-3 or TRBV12-4, the J gene TRBJ1-5, with a possible D match to TRBD1 (6 bases). Trimming removed 6 bases at V and 5 bases at J, with 17 bases between. The CDR3 extends over 15 amino acids. This chain's CDR3 is CASSLFQGLDQPQHF. The CDR3 DNA follows: TGTGCCAGCAGCCTTTTTCAGGGGCTCGATCAGCCCCAGCATTTT.

V is TRBV28 and J is TRBJ2-4; 9 bases match TRBD1. Trimming at V came to 5 bases and at J to 0 bases, leaving 8 bases not matched to a gene. This CDR3 spans 17 amino acids. CDR1 and CDR2 from the germline V gene are MDHEN and SYDVKM. The CDR3 protein is CASSLPTGGLAKNIQYF. DNA of the CDR3: TGTGCCAGCAGTCTACCGACAGGGGGGTTAGCCAAAAACATTCAGTACTTC.

Only a few counts were recorded for this clonotype. J is TRBJ1-4 and V is TRBV6-5; D is possibly TRBD1 (5 bases). The CDR3 has 16 residues. Germline V gene lookup returns CDR1 MNHEY and CDR2 SVGAGI. The V and J ends lost 0 bases and 3 bases respectively, with 11 bases between them. CDR3 sequence: CASSYSRGAPNEKLFF. Here the CDR3 DNA reads TGTGCCAGCAGTTACTCTAGGGGAGCCCCTAATGAAAAACTGTTTTTT.

This clonotype appeared many times. The V gene is TRBV7-2, the J gene TRBJ2-2; 7 positions agree with TRBD1. This CDR3 region has 15 residues. CDR1 is SGHTA and CDR2 is FQGNSA in the germline V gene. V was pared by 3 bases and J by 1 base, with 2 bases of the junction left unmatched. CDR3 in DNA: TGTGCCAGCAGCTTCCGGGACAGGAACACCGGGGAGCTGTTTTTT. It specifies CASSFRDRNTGELFF.

In this sample, this clonotype turned up a few times. This chain joins TRBV24-1 and TRBJ2-1; maybe TRBD2 (5 bases). The germline gives CDR1 KGHDR, CDR2 SFDVKD. This CDR3 contains 16 residues. Trimming took 4 bases from V and 3 from J, leaving 15 bases between them. The chain's CDR3 is CATSDPTGGLYNEQFF. The CDR3 DNA sequence: TGTGCCACCAGTGACCCTACTGGAGGCCTCTACAATGAGCAGTTCTTC.

On this clonotype: The junction departs from the called germline gene at one end, perhaps through a read error. V usage is TRBV5-3 and J usage is TRBJ1-1; D gene unclear. TRBV5-3 is an ORF, with its function uncertain. The CDR3 covers 13 residues. The DNA of the CDR3 is TGTACCAGCAGCTGGACGGCGGGCTGGGAAGCTTTCTTT. Amino acids: CTSSWTAGWEAFF.